The T cell receptor (beta chain) under discussion was sequenced for a study of T cell changes during pregnancy in multiple sclerosis. Germline lookup yields CDR1 KGHSH and CDR2 LQKENI. The CDR3 spans 14 residues. V lost 4 bases, J lost 4 bases, and 3 bases stayed unmatched. The data were produced by immunoSEQ multiplex PCR, yet TCRdb's version contains in-frame clones alone and is incomplete. The repertoire has just under 40,000 clones, just over 90% of them found once; the top ten carry around 0.47%. This TCR was sampled from a female donor in good health, enrolled as a control in a pregnancy study. The source was CD4+ T cells from peripheral blood mononuclear cells, collected in the first trimester of pregnancy. The rearrangement uses TRBV18 and TRBJ1-5, with 8 positions matching TRBD1. In DNA, the CDR3 is TGTGCCAGCTCACTAAACAGGGGGAATCAGCCCCAGCATTTT. This sequence encodes CASSLNRGNQPQHF.